This TCR beta chain was captured by sequencing in a study of blood T cell repertoires in COVID-19. Study details: Italy, Spain and the United States were the sources of the convalescent and acute COVID-19 samples. Nucleic acid was either cDNA or gDNA, and it came from T cells, B-cell-depleted T cells, or PBMCs.

Authors' data handling: Reference gene primer amplification in the assay estimated nucleated cell counts. Method: immunoSEQ multiplex PCR; TCRdb's copy keeps in-frame clones and lacks some. The V and J calls and clone size were taken over from that table, and D and trimming were inferred from the DNA. The sample includes 200,000 to 300,000 clones, 70% to 90% of them seen just once. Germline values: CDR1 GTSNPN, CDR2 SVGIG (reference sequence). This CDR3 is built from 14 residues. V was clipped by 3 bases and J by 7 bases; unmatched bases: 9. This TCR was sampled from a woman aged 60 to 75 with active or convalescent COVID-19. The chain uses TRBV30 and TRBJ2-1; 7 positions match TRBD1. Sequenced: peripheral blood. The CDR3 sequence is CAWSSARQGNEQFF. DNA for the CDR3: TGTGCCTGGAGCTCCGCCAGACAGGGAAATGAGCAGTTCTTC.